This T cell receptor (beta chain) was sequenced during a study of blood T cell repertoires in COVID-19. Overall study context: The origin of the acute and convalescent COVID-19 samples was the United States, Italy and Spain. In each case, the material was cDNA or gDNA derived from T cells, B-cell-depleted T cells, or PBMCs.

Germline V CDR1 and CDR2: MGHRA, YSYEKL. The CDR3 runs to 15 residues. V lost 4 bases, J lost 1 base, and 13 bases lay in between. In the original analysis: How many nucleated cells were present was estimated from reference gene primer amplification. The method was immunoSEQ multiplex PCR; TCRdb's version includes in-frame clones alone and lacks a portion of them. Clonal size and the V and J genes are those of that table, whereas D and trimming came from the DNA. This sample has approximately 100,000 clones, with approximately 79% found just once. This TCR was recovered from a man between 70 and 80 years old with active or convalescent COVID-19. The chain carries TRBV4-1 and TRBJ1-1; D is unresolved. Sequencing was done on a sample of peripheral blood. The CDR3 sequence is CASSPYYGQNTEAFF. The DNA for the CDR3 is TGCGCCAGCAGCCCCTATTACGGTCAGAACACTGAAGCTTTCTTT.